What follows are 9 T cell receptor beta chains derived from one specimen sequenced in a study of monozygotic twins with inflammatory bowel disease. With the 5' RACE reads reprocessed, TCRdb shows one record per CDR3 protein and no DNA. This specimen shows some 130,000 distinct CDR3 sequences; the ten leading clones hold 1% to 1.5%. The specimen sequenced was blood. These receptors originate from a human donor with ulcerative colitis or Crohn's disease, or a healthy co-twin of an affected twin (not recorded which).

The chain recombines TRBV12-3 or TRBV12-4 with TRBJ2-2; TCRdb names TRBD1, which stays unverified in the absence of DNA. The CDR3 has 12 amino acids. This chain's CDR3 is CASSWDGGELFF.

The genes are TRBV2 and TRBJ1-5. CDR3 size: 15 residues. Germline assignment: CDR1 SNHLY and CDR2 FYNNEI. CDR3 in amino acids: CASSESPLSNQPQHF.

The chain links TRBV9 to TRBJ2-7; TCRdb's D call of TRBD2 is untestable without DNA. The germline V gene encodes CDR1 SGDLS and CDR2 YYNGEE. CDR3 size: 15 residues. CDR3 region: CASSAVGLAGEEQYF.

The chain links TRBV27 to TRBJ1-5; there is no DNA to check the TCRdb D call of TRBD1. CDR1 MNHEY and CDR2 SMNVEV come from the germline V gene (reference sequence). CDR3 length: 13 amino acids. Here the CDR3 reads CASRERGGQPQHF.

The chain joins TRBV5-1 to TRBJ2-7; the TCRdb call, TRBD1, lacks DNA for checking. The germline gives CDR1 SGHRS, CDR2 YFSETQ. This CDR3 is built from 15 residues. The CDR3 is CASSRWRTSSYEQYF.

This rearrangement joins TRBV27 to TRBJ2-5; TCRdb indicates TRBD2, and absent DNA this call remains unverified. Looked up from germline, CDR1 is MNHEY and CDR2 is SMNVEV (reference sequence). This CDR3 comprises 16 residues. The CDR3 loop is CASSSFGGSAIETQYF.

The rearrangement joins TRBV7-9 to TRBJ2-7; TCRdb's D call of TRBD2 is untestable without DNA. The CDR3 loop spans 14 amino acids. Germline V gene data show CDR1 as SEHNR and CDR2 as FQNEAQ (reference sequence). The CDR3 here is CASSLKLAPKEQYF. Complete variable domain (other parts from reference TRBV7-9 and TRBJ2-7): DTGVSQNPRHKITKRGQNVTFRCDPISEHNRLYWYRQTLGQGPEFLTYFQNEAQLEKSRLLSDRFSAERPKGSFSTLEIQRTEQGDSAMYLCASSLKLAPKEQYFGPGTRLTVT.

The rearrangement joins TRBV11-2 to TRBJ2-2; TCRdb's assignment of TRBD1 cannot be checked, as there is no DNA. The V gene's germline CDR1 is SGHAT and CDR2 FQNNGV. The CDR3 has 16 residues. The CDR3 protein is CASSRSPGRNTGELFF.

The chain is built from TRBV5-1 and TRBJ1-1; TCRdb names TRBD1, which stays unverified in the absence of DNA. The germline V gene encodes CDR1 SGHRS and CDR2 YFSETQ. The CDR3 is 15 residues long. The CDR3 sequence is CASSSEGHLNTEAFF.